This record covers a single T cell receptor beta chain. This record comes from a study of blood T cell repertoires in COVID-19. The table came from immunoSEQ multiplex PCR; TCRdb's copy has only in-frame clones and leaves some out. The profile covers more than 100,000 clones, with around 88% appearing a single time and around 0.81% taken by the ten largest. The CDR3 covers 15 residues. Trimming at V came to 1 base and at J to 4 bases, leaving 5 bases not matched to a gene. Germline assignment: CDR1 SGHTA and CDR2 FQGNSA. V is TRBV7-2 and J is TRBJ2-3; 7 bases match TRBD1. This TCR derives from a woman aged 50 to 60 with active or convalescent COVID-19. Sequencing was performed on peripheral blood. CDR3 sequence reads: CASSLGTQGADTQYF. DNA of the CDR3: TGTGCCAGCAGCTTAGGGACCCAGGGGGCAGATACGCAGTATTTT.